This is a list of T cell receptor beta chains from one sample in a study of blood T cell repertoires in COVID-19. Profiled with immunoSEQ multiplex PCR; TCRdb holds only in-frame clones, not every one. The sample lists some 250,000 clones; approximately 82% were seen once. The sample taken for sequencing was PBMCs or T cells enriched from blood (not recorded which). Every receptor here comes from a man between 35 and 55 years old who had recovered from COVID-19. Each CDR3 is given with its conserved first and last residue. The order of the fields is D gene, V gene, CDR3 protein. The D gene is left open where the match is weak.

TRBD1	TRBV9	CASSVEGQGYTEAFF
NA	TRBV4-3	CASSQVDRSKTEAFF
TRBD2	TRBV10-1	CASSLAGHDTQYF
TRBD1	TRBV7-2	CASSQDRGRDTIYF
TRBD1	TRBV10-3	CAISAGTGRNTGELFF
TRBD1	TRBV6-6	CASSYPGQGLYEQYF
TRBD1	TRBV7-2	CASSPGTVGDYGYTF
TRBD2	TRBV9	CASSDPRWASGGPSTDTQYF
NA	TRBV2	CASSEQGTYGYTF
NA	TRBV2	CASSDRGEKLFF
TRBD1	TRBV7-9	CASSYPTGGGTNTEAFF
TRBD1	TRBV4-3	CASSQVPATGIGGYTF
TRBD1	TRBV10-3	CAIGRQGAYEQYF
NA	TRBV2	CASRKDWGGAKTEAFF
NA	TRBV7-2	CASSLAGSGDEKLFF
TRBD2	TRBV5-1	CASSFRGGKNEQFF
NA	TRBV7-3	CASSLSFGGGEAFF
NA	TRBV4-3	CASSPHAGARNTEAFF
TRBD2	TRBV10-3	CAISERTSGGPGEQFF
NA	TRBV5-1	CASSLEAGYYGYTF
TRBD1	TRBV27	CASSSSGTGYGYTF
TRBD2	TRBV5-1	CASSSLTSGAFYEQYF
NA	TRBV27	CASSQGVREGTDTQYF
NA	TRBV6-5	CASSSMTRKAGELFF
TRBD2	TRBV6-5	CASSYGGRIYNEQFF
TRBD2	TRBV9	CASSVVSSGNNNEQFF
TRBD1	TRBV4-1	CASSQDLRGGPPHLTF
TRBD1	TRBV15	CATSRNGQAYEQYF
NA	TRBV7-2	CASSLVWRGKFYEYTEAFF
NA	TRBV18	CASSPPAGTGNTIYF
NA	TRBV30	CAWSVIGTSLFEGGGEKLFF
NA	TRBV5-6	CASSLRTAYVSGANVLTF
NA	TRBV28	CASRQGGDQPQHF
TRBD1	TRBV27	CASSPWDRGNTEAFF
TRBD1	TRBV18	CASSTQGAQTDNEQFF
NA	TRBV2	CASRETVGAFF
TRBD1	TRBV27	CASSDRDRGIDTQYF
NA	TRBV7-3	CASSPPSQGESSPLHF
NA	TRBV11-2	CASSPALGGAETQYF
NA	TRBV9	CASSVVSRGDYGYTF
TRBD2	TRBV7-3	CASSLRGGFYNEQFF
TRBD1	TRBV19	CASSPGQGVGEQYF
NA	TRBV6-1	CASREEDRFGYGYTF
TRBD2	TRBV4-1	CASSQRWAPVRGALNEQFF
TRBD1	TRBV9	CASSVFRGSTDTQYF
NA	TRBV28	CASSFRDGYTF
TRBD1	TRBV4-2	CASSPDRGPNYGYTF
NA	TRBV7-2	CASSLGFGGSNTGELFF
NA	TRBV10-3	CAISLAGATDTQYF
TRBD1	TRBV24-1	CATSDRDRSYYEQYF
TRBD2	TRBV11-3	CASSLSGPRDYYEQYF